These T cell receptor beta chains were read from a single sample in a study of technical replicates of blood from a handful of donors. Some clones are missing from TCRdb's copy, which holds only in-frame ones; the method was immunoSEQ multiplex PCR. The sample contains nearly 90,000 clones, just under 95% of which appear only once. The specimen sequenced was T cells isolated from PBMCs. The receptors derive from a human donor in good health. Both conserved end residues are trimmed from each CDR3.

V,J,CDR3
TRBV10-3,TRBJ2-7,AISELGGGYEQY
TRBV28,TRBJ2-7,ASSFKVGTGSFEQY
TRBV6-1,TRBJ2-3,ASSEALGRRGTQY
TRBV18,TRBJ2-5,ASTMGQGKETQY
TRBV7-9,TRBJ2-3,ASSLGIISPSTDTQY
TRBV7-3,TRBJ1-1,ASSLQGNTEAF
TRBV6-1,TRBJ1-1,ASSRNRALVEAF
TRBV7-2,TRBJ2-1,ASSLGILASYNEQF
TRBV5-4,TRBJ2-2,ASSPPLRSTTNTGELF
TRBV19,TRBJ2-7,ASSISGFYEQY
TRBV27,TRBJ2-3,ASSSAGADTQY
TRBV25-1,TRBJ1-2,ASSDGGWGGYT
TRBV7-6,TRBJ2-1,ASSRTSGTVEQF
TRBV4-1,TRBJ2-3,ASSRQDSSTDTQY
TRBV5-1,TRBJ2-2,ASSLPQGTGELF
TRBV5-1,TRBJ2-2,ASSFRGTGPTGELF
TRBV28,TRBJ1-2,ASSSPTGNYGYT
TRBV28,TRBJ2-5,ASSFFWAGEHRETQY
TRBV10-3,TRBJ2-3,AISESTFTDTQY
TRBV5-8,TRBJ1-1,ASSFGYRGLTEAF
TRBV2,TRBJ1-2,ASSDPGGNYGYT
TRBV6-5,TRBJ1-3,ASSYRGSGNTIY
TRBV12-5,TRBJ2-7,ASGRGTSGVYEQY
TRBV29-1,TRBJ1-5,SVAQGAGNQPQH
TRBV4-1,TRBJ2-7,ASSQEKDSYEQY
TRBV7-2,TRBJ1-1,ASSLERYREAF
TRBV6-5,TRBJ1-1,ASSYSKQALVTEAF